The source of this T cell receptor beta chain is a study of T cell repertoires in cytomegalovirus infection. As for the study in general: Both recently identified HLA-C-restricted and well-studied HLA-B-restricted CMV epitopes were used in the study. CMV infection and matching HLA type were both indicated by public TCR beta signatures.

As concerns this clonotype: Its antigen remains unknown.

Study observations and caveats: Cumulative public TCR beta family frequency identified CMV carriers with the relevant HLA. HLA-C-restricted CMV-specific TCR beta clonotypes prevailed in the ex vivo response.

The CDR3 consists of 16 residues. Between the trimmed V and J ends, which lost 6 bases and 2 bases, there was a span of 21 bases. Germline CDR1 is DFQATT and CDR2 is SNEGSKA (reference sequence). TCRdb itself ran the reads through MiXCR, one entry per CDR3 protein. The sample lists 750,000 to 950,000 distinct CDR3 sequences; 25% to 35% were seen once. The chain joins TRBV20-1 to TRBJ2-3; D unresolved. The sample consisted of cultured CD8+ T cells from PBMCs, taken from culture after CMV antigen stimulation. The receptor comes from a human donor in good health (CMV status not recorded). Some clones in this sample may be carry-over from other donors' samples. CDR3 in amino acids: CSAQSWASPYTDTQYF. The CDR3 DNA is TGCAGTGCCCAGTCCTGGGCGAGTCCCTACACAGATACGCAGTATTTT.